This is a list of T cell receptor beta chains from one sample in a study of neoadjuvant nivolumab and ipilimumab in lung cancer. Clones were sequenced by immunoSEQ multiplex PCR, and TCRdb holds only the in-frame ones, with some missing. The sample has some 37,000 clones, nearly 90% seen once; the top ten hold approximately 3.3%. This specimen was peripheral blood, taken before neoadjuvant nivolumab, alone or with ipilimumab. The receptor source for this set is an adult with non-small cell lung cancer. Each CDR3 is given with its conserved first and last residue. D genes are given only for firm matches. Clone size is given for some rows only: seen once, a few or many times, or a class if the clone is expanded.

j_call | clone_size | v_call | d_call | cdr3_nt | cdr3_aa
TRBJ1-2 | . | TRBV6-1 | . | TGTGCCAGCAGCCACTATGGCTACACCTTC | CASSHYGYTF
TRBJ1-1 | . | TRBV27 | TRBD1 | TGTGCCAGCAGTTTAAACAGGGGATCGAACACTGAAGCTTTCTTT | CASSLNRGSNTEAFF
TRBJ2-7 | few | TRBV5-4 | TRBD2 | TGTGCCAGCAGCTCCGGACTAGCGGGTTACGAGCAGTACTTC | CASSSGLAGYEQYF
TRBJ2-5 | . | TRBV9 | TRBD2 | TGTGCCAGCACCCGACTAGCGGGAGGCCAAGAGACCCAGTACTTC | CASTRLAGGQETQYF
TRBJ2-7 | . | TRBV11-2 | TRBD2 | TGTGCCAGCAGCGCCGGGAGCGGGAGACTCTACGAGCAGTACTTC | CASSAGSGRLYEQYF
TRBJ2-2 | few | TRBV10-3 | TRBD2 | TGTGCCATCAGTGTTCCGCTAGCGGGAGGTTCGAACACCGGGGAGCTGTTTTTT | CAISVPLAGGSNTGELFF
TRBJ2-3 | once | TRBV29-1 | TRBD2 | TGCAGCGTCGGGACTAGGGCAAAAGATACGCAGTATTTT | CSVGTRAKDTQYF
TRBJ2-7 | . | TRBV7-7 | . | TGTGCCAGCAGCTCCTTTGGCGGCTACGAGCAGTACTTC | CASSSFGGYEQYF
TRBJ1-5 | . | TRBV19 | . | TGTGCCAGTAGTACGCAGGGATGGGGCAATCAGCCCCAGCATTTT | CASSTQGWGNQPQHF
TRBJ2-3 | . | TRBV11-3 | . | TGTGCCAGCAGCTTAGGGCGGCGGGTGCTCCTCACAGATACGCAGTATTTT | CASSLGRRVLLTDTQYF
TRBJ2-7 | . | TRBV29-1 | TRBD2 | TGCAGCGTTGAAGGAGAGCGGGAGGGCTCCTACGAGCAGTACTTC | CSVEGEREGSYEQYF
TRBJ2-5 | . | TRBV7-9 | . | TGTGCCAGCAGCTTAGGCGCACACGTCCAAGAGACCCAGTACTTC | CASSLGAHVQETQYF
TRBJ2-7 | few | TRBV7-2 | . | TGTGCCAGCAGCTTCTCAGGCCAGACCGGCATTGGGCAGTACTTC | CASSFSGQTGIGQYF
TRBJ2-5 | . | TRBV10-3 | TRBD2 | TGTGCCATCAGTGGGCTGGGGACTAGCGGGAGTTGGGGGAACCAAGAGACCCAGTACTTC | CAISGLGTSGSWGNQETQYF
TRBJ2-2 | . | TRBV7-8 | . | TGTGCCAGCAGCTTAGTGATAGGGGCCCCCGGGGAGCTGTTTTTT | CASSLVIGAPGELFF
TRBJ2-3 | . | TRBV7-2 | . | TGTGCCAGCAGCAGTAGCGGCACAGATACGCAGTATTTT | CASSSSGTDTQYF
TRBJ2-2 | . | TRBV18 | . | TGTGCCAGCTCACCATCCAGGGTTGAAAACACCGGGGAGCTGTTTTTT | CASSPSRVENTGELFF
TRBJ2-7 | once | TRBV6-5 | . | TGTGCCAGCAGTTACACAACAGAAACCTACGAGCAGTACTTC | CASSYTTETYEQYF
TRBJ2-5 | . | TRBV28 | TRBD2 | TGTGCCAGCAGTTATAACGGGGGAGGGCCACAGACCCAGTACTTC | CASSYNGGGPQTQYF
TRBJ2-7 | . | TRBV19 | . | TGTGCCAGTAGTATCTTTACCAAGGGATACGAGCAGTACTTC | CASSIFTKGYEQYF
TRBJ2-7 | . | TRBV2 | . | TGTGCCAGCAGCCTAACGCAGAGAGAGAGACAGTACTTC | CASSLTQRERQYF
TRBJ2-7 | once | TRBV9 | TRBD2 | TGTGCCAGCATCAGACTAGCGGGAACCTACGAGCAGTACTTC | CASIRLAGTYEQYF
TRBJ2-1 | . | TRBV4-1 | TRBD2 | TGCGCCAGCAGCCAAGATAGCCTAGCGGGGCGGGATGAGCAGTTCTTC | CASSQDSLAGRDEQFF
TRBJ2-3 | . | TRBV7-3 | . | TGTGCCAGCAGCTATAGCACAGATACGCAGTATTTT | CASSYSTDTQYF
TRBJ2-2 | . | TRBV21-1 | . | TGTGCCAGCAGTGGGCCCTTCTACACAGGCTTGACCGGGGAGCTGTTTTTT | CASSGPFYTGLTGELFF
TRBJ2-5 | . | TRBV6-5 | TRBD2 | TGTGCCAGCAGTTCCTGGACTAGATCAGGGGAGACCCAGTACTTC | CASSSWTRSGETQYF
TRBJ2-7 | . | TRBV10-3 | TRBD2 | TGTGCCATCAGTGACCCGGGAGGGCCCCGAAGTTACGAGCAGTACTTC | CAISDPGGPRSYEQYF
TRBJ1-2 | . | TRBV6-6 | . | TGTGCCAGCAGTTACGGATCGGGGGGCGGCTACACCTTC | CASSYGSGGGYTF
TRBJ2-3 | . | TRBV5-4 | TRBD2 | TGTGCCAGCAGCCCCAGCGGGAGCCCCACAGATACGCAGTATTTT | CASSPSGSPTDTQYF
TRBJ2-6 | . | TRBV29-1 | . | TGCAGCGTTGTTGTCGGCTACTCTGGGGCCAACGTCCTGACTTTC | CSVVVGYSGANVLTF
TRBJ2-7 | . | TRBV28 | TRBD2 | TGTGCCAGCAGTTTTAGGGCGGGAGCGTACAACGAGCAGTACTTC | CASSFRAGAYNEQYF
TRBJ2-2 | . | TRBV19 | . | TGTGCCAGTAGTGGACAGGGAGGGCCCGGGGAGCTGTTTTTT | CASSGQGGPGELFF
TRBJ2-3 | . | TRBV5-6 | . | TGTGCCAGCAGCCCACAACAGTTTCCAAGCACAGATACGCAGTATTTT | CASSPQQFPSTDTQYF
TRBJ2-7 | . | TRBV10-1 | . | TGCGCCAGCAGTGACGCTGATCTTCTCTACGAGCAGTACTTC | CASSDADLLYEQYF
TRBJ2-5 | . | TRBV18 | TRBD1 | TGTGCCAGCTCACCACCTTCCGGGACAGGGCAAGAGACCCAGTACTTC | CASSPPSGTGQETQYF
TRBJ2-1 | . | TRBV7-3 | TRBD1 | TGTGCCAGCAGCTTCCATCAGGGGGCCAATGAGCAGTTCTTC | CASSFHQGANEQFF
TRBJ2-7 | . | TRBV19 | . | TGTGCCAGTAGTTTCCAGGGAGGTTACTACGAGCAGTACTTC | CASSFQGGYYEQYF
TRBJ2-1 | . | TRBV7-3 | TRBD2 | TGTGCCAGCAGCTTATTTGCGGGAGTCGCCTACAATGAGCAGTTCTTC | CASSLFAGVAYNEQFF
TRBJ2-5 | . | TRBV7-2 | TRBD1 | TGTGCCAGCAGCTTAGGTCAGGGGGTAAGGGAGACCCAGTACTTC | CASSLGQGVRETQYF
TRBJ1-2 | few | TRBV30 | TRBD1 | TGTGCCTGGAGTGTGGGACAGGCAGGCTATGGCTACACCTTC | CAWSVGQAGYGYTF
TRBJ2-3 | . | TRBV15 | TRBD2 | TGTGCCACCAGCAGGGGGGGACTAGCCACAGATACGCAGTATTTT | CATSRGGLATDTQYF
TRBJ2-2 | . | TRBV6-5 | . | TGTGCCAGCAGTCCGGGACCCAACCCAACCAGGGAGCTGTTTTTT | CASSPGPNPTRELFF
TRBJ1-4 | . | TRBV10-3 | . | TGTGCCATCAGTGAACCGTTAAATGAAAAACTGTTTTTT | CAISEPLNEKLFF